A selection of T cell receptor beta chains follows, all from one sample in a study of beta chain features in type 1 diabetes. Only in-frame clones appear in the TCRdb table, and some are missing; sequencing was by immunoSEQ multiplex PCR. This sample has 970,000 or so clones; roughly 15% occur once, and the top ten carry 0.023%. Sequenced material: naive CD4+ T cells from blood. These receptors were obtained from a woman aged 18-29 years in good health. The CDR3 runs from the conserved cysteine through the conserved F or W. Each record gives: CDR3 protein, CDR3 DNA, J gene, V gene, clone size, D gene. A D gene is named only where the DNA matches it firmly. Size is omitted from some rows. Given values are once, few, many or a class for expanded clones.

CASSTSGGRSVQYF TGTGCCAGCAGCACAAGCGGCGGGAGAAGCGTGCAGTACTTC TRBJ2-7 TRBV7-2 few TRBD2
CASSLDSYEQYF TGCGCCAGCAGCTTAGATTCCTACGAGCAGTACTTC TRBJ2-7 TRBV11-1 few .
CASSPTGVTDTQYF TGTGCCAGCAGTCCGACAGGAGTCACAGATACGCAGTATTTT TRBJ2-3 TRBV2 . .
CASSIGLAGGTDTQYF TGTGCCAGTAGTATAGGCCTAGCGGGAGGCACAGATACGCAGTATTTT TRBJ2-3 TRBV19 . TRBD2
CASWAPGRNYEQYF TGTGCCAGCTGGGCCCCGGGTAGAAACTACGAGCAGTACTTC TRBJ2-7 TRBV5-6 few .
CASRGTGAVGTQYF TGTGCCAGTAGGGGCACAGGGGCGGTCGGGACCCAGTACTTC TRBJ2-5 TRBV19 few TRBD1
CASSLSGTLREQYF TGTGCCAGCAGCTTAAGCGGGACCCTACGGGAGCAGTACTTC TRBJ2-7 TRBV11-3 . TRBD2
CASRGLSNEQFF TGTGCCTCAAGGGGGCTATCCAATGAGCAGTTCTTC TRBJ2-1 TRBV27 few TRBD1
CASGSDSTIRNTEAFF TGTGCCAGCGGGTCGGACAGTACCATAAGGAACACTGAAGCTTTCTTT TRBJ1-1 TRBV4-2 . .
CASSLLAGDAEETQYF TGTGCCAGCAGTTTACTGGCGGGAGACGCAGAAGAGACCCAGTACTTC TRBJ2-5 TRBV28 . TRBD2
CASSFRRVLNTEAFF TGTGCCAGCAGCTTTAGGAGGGTGCTGAACACTGAAGCTTTCTTT TRBJ1-1 TRBV5-6 . .
CASSPAGGGHSGANVLTF TGTGCCAGCAGCCCCGCCGGCGGGGGACACTCTGGGGCCAACGTCCTGACTTTC TRBJ2-6 TRBV5-8 few .
CASSLRGRRGTDTQYF TGTGCCAGCAGCTTGCGTGGGCGACGGGGCACAGATACGCAGTATTTT TRBJ2-3 TRBV5-5 few .
CASSPSVNTEAFF TGTGCCAGTAGTCCGTCAGTGAACACTGAAGCTTTCTTT TRBJ1-1 TRBV19 few .
CASSLLAGVVYEQYF TGTGCCAGCAGCTTATTGGCGGGAGTGGTGTACGAGCAGTACTTC TRBJ2-7 TRBV7-2 . TRBD2
CASSEAQTGPYEQYF TGTGCCAGCAGTGAAGCCCAGACAGGACCCTACGAGCAGTACTTC TRBJ2-7 TRBV6-1 few .